This entry lists 28 T cell receptor beta chains sequenced from one sample in a study of beta chain features in type 1 diabetes (dated by TCRdb to 2016 to 2018). Preparation of the library involved the immunoSEQ multiplex PCR assay. The entire isolated RNA was reverse transcribed using the High Capacity cDNA Reverse Transcription Kit, and thus expressed TCRB transcripts were sequenced. TCRdb provides this immuneACCESS table in a form limited to in-frame rearrangements. Some clones are lacking; in checked studies, under half of them reflect an unresolved V gene, and why the rest are absent is not known. Within this sample are over 500,000 clones, with less than 20% of them counted one time only. About 0.087% of the sample lies in the top ten. Sequencing input: naive CD4+ T cells from blood. This specimen's cell subset or site label, interpreted: true naive CD4+ T cells. All receptors come from a man aged 18 to 35 in good health.

The V and J genes are TRBV19 and TRBJ1-2; possible D gene TRBD1, 6 bases. Germline assignment: CDR1 LNHDA and CDR2 SQIVND (reference sequence). The CDR3 runs 15 residues. V was trimmed by 4 bases and J by 0 bases, leaving 12 bases between them. The CDR3 here is CASSNRDTANYGYTF. The CDR3 region has the DNA TGTGCCAGTAGTAACCGGGACACTGCTAACTATGGCTACACCTTC.

The rearrangement joins TRBV6-1 to TRBJ1-2; 7 nucleotides agree with TRBD1. In germline, CDR1 is MNHNS, CDR2 SASEGT. Trimming took 6 bases from V and 4 from J; bases not matched to a gene: 5. The CDR3 loop spans 13 amino acids. The CDR3 nucleotides are TGTGCCAGCAGCCGGACAGGACTCTATGGCTACACCTTC. Translating gives CASSRTGLYGYTF.

This sequence joins TRBV7-2 and TRBJ2-3, with 9 bases aligning to TRBD2. Germline V gives CDR1 SGHTA, CDR2 FQGNSA. CDR3 size: 15 residues. V lost 2 bases to trimming and J lost 4 bases; unmatched junction nucleotides: 4. CDR3 coding DNA: TGTGCCAGCAGCTTAAGGCGGGGGGGCGCAGATACGCAGTATTTT. It is translated as CASSLRRGGADTQYF.

This clone has only a few counts. V gene TRBV7-2 combines with J gene TRBJ2-2; 9 nucleotides agree with TRBD1. The CDR3 is made up of 16 amino acids. The junction had 11 bases not matched to a gene; V was cut back by 7 bases and J by 5 bases. Per germline, CDR1 SGHTA and CDR2 FQGNSA. Written as DNA, the CDR3 is TGTGCCAGCACCCCCACCGGGACAGGGAAAACCGGGGAGCTGTTTTTT. It translates to CASTPTGTGKTGELFF. Looking up the rest from reference TRBV7-2 and TRBJ2-2 gives the full variable domain: GAGVSQSPSNKVTEKGKDVELRCDPISGHTALYWYRQSLGQGLEFLIYFQGNSAPDKSGLPSDRFSAERTGGSVSTLTIQRTQQEDSAVYLCASTPTGTGKTGELFFGEGSRLTVL.

This chain links TRBV5-6 with TRBJ2-3, with D unresolved. The germline V gene encodes CDR1 SGHDT and CDR2 YYEEEE. The V end was cut by 2 bases, the J end by 0 bases, with 4 bases between. The CDR3 loop spans 13 amino acids. The CDR3 loop reads CASSFPSTDTQYF. DNA of the CDR3: TGTGCCAGCAGCTTCCCAAGCACAGATACGCAGTATTTT.

This chain joins TRBV28 and TRBJ2-7, with 9 bases identical to TRBD2. Trimming at V came to 7 bases and at J to 2 bases, leaving 3 bases not matched to a gene. The CDR3 contains 13 residues. Per the germline V gene, CDR1 is MDHEN and CDR2 is SYDVKM. The CDR3 protein is CASKSGRPYEQYF. For the CDR3, the DNA is TGTGCCAGCAAAAGCGGGAGGCCCTACGAGCAGTACTTC.

This clone occurred a few times. This sequence joins TRBV25-1 and TRBJ2-7, with TRBD1 matching 12 bases. This CDR3 comprises 15 residues. V was clipped by 3 bases and J by 5 bases; unmatched bases: 5. Germline V lookup: CDR1 MGHDK, CDR2 SYGVNS. CDR3 protein: CASSDPGQGANEQYF. The CDR3 nucleotides read TGTGCCAGCAGTGATCCGGGACAGGGGGCCAACGAGCAGTACTTC.

This clone turned up a few times. V is TRBV2 and J is TRBJ1-4; tentatively, D is TRBD1 (5 bases). CDR3 length: 15 amino acids. The V end lost 5 bases, the J end lost 3 bases, and 13 bases lay between the germline ends. Germline loops: CDR1 SNHLY, CDR2 FYNNEI. CDR3 protein: CASSSQELANEKLFF. Here the CDR3 DNA reads TGTGCCAGCAGTTCACAGGAGTTGGCTAATGAAAAACTGTTTTTT.

This clone was seen only a few times. V gene TRBV2 combines with J gene TRBJ1-2; TRBD1 is a possible D gene (6 bases). Germline V CDR1 and CDR2: SNHLY, FYNNEI. Trimming left V 4 bases short and J 8 bases short, with 14 bases between. This CDR3 region has 13 residues. CDR3 sequence (DNA): TGTGCCAGCAGTGCAGTCAGGGGAGCAGGCTACACCTTC. Translation gives CASSAVRGAGYTF.

This clone was seen more than once but under ten times. This rearrangement joins TRBV18 to TRBJ1-2, with TRBD1 matching 9 bases. The CDR3 has 14 residues. Looked up from germline, CDR1 is KGHSH and CDR2 is LQKENI. Unmatched junction bases numbered 1, after V lost 0 bases and J lost 5 bases. CDR3 in DNA: TGTGCCAGCTCACCACCGGACAGGGGATATGGCTACACCTTC. Translation: CASSPPDRGYGYTF.

The chain uses TRBV7-3 and TRBJ2-4; 7 bases line up with TRBD1. V was pared by 3 bases and J by 10 bases, with 9 bases of the junction left unmatched. The length of the CDR3 is 14 residues. Germline V CDR1 and CDR2: SGHTA, FQGTGA. CDR3 sequence reads: CASSFSRDSQIQYF. The CDR3, as DNA: TGTGCCAGCAGCTTTTCAAGGGACAGCCAGATTCAGTACTTC.

This clone was seen more than once but under ten times. This chain uses TRBV2 with TRBJ1-5, with D perhaps matching TRBD1 (6 bases). Germline V CDR1 and CDR2: SNHLY, FYNNEI. Trimming removed 6 bases from V and 2 bases from J, with 14 bases in between. This CDR3 contains 15 residues. The CDR3 DNA reads TGTGCCAGCAGCCCTGACAGGCTCCGCAATCAGCCCCAGCATTTT. Translating it yields CASSPDRLRNQPQHF. The whole variable domain, remainder taken from reference TRBV2 and TRBJ1-5, is EPEVTQTPSHQVTQMGQEVILRCVPISNHLYFYWYRQILGQKVEFLVSFYNNEISEKSEIFDDQFSVERPDGSNFTLKIRSTKLEDSAMYFCASSPDRLRNQPQHFGDGTRLSIL.

This clone occurred a few times. The rearrangement links TRBV9 to TRBJ2-1; possible D gene TRBD1, 6 bases. Germline lookup yields CDR1 SGDLS and CDR2 YYNGEE. This CDR3 contains 16 residues. Trimming removed 2 bases at V and 3 bases at J, with 15 bases between. The CDR3 loop reads CASSVRGADFYNEQFF. In DNA form, the CDR3 reads TGTGCCAGCAGCGTCAGGGGAGCGGACTTCTACAATGAGCAGTTCTTC.

J is TRBJ2-2 and V is TRBV10-3; TRBD1 might be the D (5 bases). Germline lookup yields CDR1 ENHRY and CDR2 SYGVKD. The CDR3 is made up of 15 amino acids. V was clipped by 10 bases and J by 3 bases, with 18 bases between them. Here the CDR3 DNA reads TGTGCCACCCTGAACCCCGGCAGGGACACCGGGGAGCTGTTTTTT. The encoded protein is CATLNPGRDTGELFF.

The sample holds a few counts of this clone. The chain is built from TRBV7-2 and TRBJ2-3; 9 nucleotides line up with TRBD1. J lost 2 bases, V lost 5 bases, and 8 bases had no gene match. This CDR3 region has 16 residues. The germline V gene has CDR1 SGHTA and CDR2 FQGNSA. The CDR3 loop is CASSRTGATDTDTQYF. The CDR3 region has the DNA TGTGCCAGCAGCAGGACAGGGGCGACGGACACAGATACGCAGTATTTT.

This clone has a handful of counts. The chain employs TRBV19 and TRBJ2-1; TRBD2 matches at 7 bases. The CDR3 loop spans 14 amino acids. Per the germline V gene, CDR1 is LNHDA and CDR2 is SQIVND (reference sequence). V shed 5 bases, J shed 1 base, and the junction held 2 bases outside the gene matches. The CDR3 DNA reads TGTGCCAGTAGTTCGGGACTATCCTACAATGAGCAGTTCTTC. The encoded protein is CASSSGLSYNEQFF.

This clone was observed a few times. The rearrangement joins TRBV30 to TRBJ1-1; TRBD1 might be the D (5 bases). Trimming took 0 bases from V and 11 from J, leaving 10 bases between them. The CDR3 loop spans 11 amino acids. CDR1 GTSNPN and CDR2 SVGIG come from the germline V gene (reference sequence). CDR3 sequence reads: CAWSVRTGAFF. CDR3 bases: TGTGCCTGGAGTGTACGAACAGGTGCTTTCTTT.

V gene TRBV29-1 combines with J gene TRBJ2-5, with TRBD1 matching 11 bases. The CDR3 length is 14 residues. Germline V gene sequence: CDR1 SQVTM, CDR2 ANQGSEA. Trimming took 3 bases from V and 7 from J; bases not matched to a gene: 7. The CDR3 loop is CSVERDRGKATQYF. The DNA of the CDR3 is TGCAGCGTTGAGAGGGACAGGGGGAAGGCGACCCAGTACTTC.

There are a few counts of this clone. This chain joins TRBV21-1 and TRBJ1-5. TRBV21-1 is a pseudogene. There are 11 residues in the CDR3. Here the CDR3 reads CASSRNQPQHF. In nucleotides, the CDR3 is TGTGCCAGCAGTAGAAATCAGCCCCAGCATTTT.

In its sample, this clone was seen a few times. J is TRBJ1-2 and V is TRBV4-1, with D possibly TRBD1 on 5 matching bases. The CDR3 runs 18 residues. Germline CDR1 reads MGHRA; CDR2 reads YSYEKL. Deletions cut 3 bases from V and 2 bases from J, with 22 bases between. CDR3 coding DNA: TGCGCCAGCAGCCACCAAACAGGATCGCGGGGCTGGAACTATGGCTACACCTTC. Its protein product is CASSHQTGSRGWNYGYTF.

This clone showed up just a few times. The CDR3 region has the DNA TGTGCCAGCAGCTTAGGGGTCCTAGGCTACACCTTC. Protein: CASSLGVLGYTF. The J gene is TRBJ1-2, the V gene TRBV7-2, with unresolved D. Between the trimmed V and J ends, which lost 1 base and 8 bases, there was a span of 8 bases. CDR3 length: 12 amino acids. The germline V gene encodes CDR1 SGHTA and CDR2 FQGNSA.

This clone was seen more than once but under ten times. The chain is built from TRBV6-5 and TRBJ2-7; TRBD1 is a possible D gene (6 bases). V was trimmed by 2 bases and J by 2 bases, leaving 10 bases between them. Per germline, CDR1 MNHEY and CDR2 SVGAGI. This CDR3 is 14 amino acids long. The CDR3, as DNA: TGTGCCAGCAGTTACCAGGGGCCTACCTACGAGCAGTACTTC. This encodes CASSYQGPTYEQYF.

V usage is TRBV2 and J usage is TRBJ1-2; D remains ambiguous. V lost 8 bases and J 7 bases, leaving 23 bases between the germline ends. CDR3 length: 15 residues. Germline loops: CDR1 SNHLY, CDR2 FYNNEI. The DNA for the CDR3 is TGTGCCAGCTACGGGATCCAACTCTTTCCCTCTGGCTACACCTTC. Translation: CASYGIQLFPSGYTF.

J is TRBJ2-5 and V is TRBV7-8, with 11 bases identical to TRBD2. V trimming: 3 bases; J trimming: 1 base; junction bases outside the gene matches: 4. The CDR3 totals 16 residues. Germline V gene lookup returns CDR1 SGHVS and CDR2 FQNEAQ. This CDR3 reads CASSFLAGGPQETQYF. The CDR3 DNA sequence: TGTGCCAGCAGCTTTCTAGCGGGGGGCCCCCAAGAGACCCAGTACTTC.

This clone appeared a few times. The genes are TRBV2 and TRBJ2-2; D gene uncertain. CDR1 and CDR2 from the germline V gene are SNHLY and FYNNEI. V lost 7 bases and J 5 bases, leaving 11 bases between the germline ends. The CDR3 totals 13 residues. Here the CDR3 reads CASNPVETGELFF. DNA for the CDR3: TGTGCCAGCAATCCAGTTGAGACCGGGGAGCTGTTTTTT.

This clone came up a few times. This chain joins TRBV4-3 and TRBJ1-2; no reliable D call. Germline V gene data show CDR1 as LGHNA and CDR2 as YSLEER. This CDR3 is 15 amino acids long. With 4 bases removed from V and 2 bases from J, the gap between germline ends came to 14 bases. In DNA, the CDR3 is TGCGCCAGCAGCCCCAGTGCGGGAACAAACTATGGCTACACCTTC. It encodes CASSPSAGTNYGYTF.

This chain uses TRBV10-3 with TRBJ2-3; 11 bases agree with TRBD2. V dropped 5 bases and J dropped 5; count of bases not matched to a gene: 6. Germline V gives CDR1 ENHRY, CDR2 SYGVKD. This CDR3 comprises 15 residues. CDR3 nucleotides: TGTGCCATCAGTCAGGGACTAGCGGTGTTAGATACGCAGTATTTT. Translating it yields CAISQGLAVLDTQYF.

A few counts support this clone. This rearrangement joins TRBV18 to TRBJ2-4; D gene unclear. The V end lost 3 bases, the J end lost 8 bases, and 11 bases lay between the germline ends. This CDR3 is built from 13 residues. In germline, CDR1 is KGHSH, CDR2 LQKENI. CDR3 protein: CASSPRDLDIQYF. CDR3 in DNA: TGTGCCAGCTCACCTCGAGATCTAGACATTCAGTACTTC. The full variable domain, in which reference TRBV18 and TRBJ2-4 provide the parts outside the CDR3, is NAGVMQNPRHLVRRRGQEARLRCSPMKGHSHVYWYRQLPEEGLKFMVYLQKENIIDESGMPKERFSAEFPKEGPSILRIQQVVRGDSAAYFCASSPRDLDIQYFGAGTRLSVL.